Shown below are 21 T cell receptor beta chains from a single sample sequenced in a study of T cell responses to AZD1222 COVID-19 vaccine. Clones were read by immunoSEQ multiplex PCR, and TCRdb kept only the in-frame ones, dropping some. This sample yields more than 140,000 clones, of which about 91% are seen a single time; around 3.4% belongs to the top ten. The material sequenced was peripheral blood, taken on day 0 of MenACWY control vaccination. These receptors all come from an adult in good health.

This chain uses TRBV9 with TRBJ2-7; TRBD1 is a possible D gene (6 bases). Looked up from germline, CDR1 is SGDLS and CDR2 is YYNGEE. The CDR3 loop spans 15 amino acids. The V end was cut by 4 bases, the J end by 4 bases, with 18 bases between. CDR3 DNA sequence: TGTGCCAGCAGCCCACAACAGGGTATAATGTACGAGCAGTACTTC. It translates to CASSPQQGIMYEQYF.

The chain links TRBV4-1 to TRBJ1-6; no clear D gene. V was trimmed by 2 bases and J by 7 bases, leaving 12 bases between them. Per germline, CDR1 MGHRA and CDR2 YSYEKL. The CDR3 runs 15 residues. CDR3 residues: CASSQLLTENSPLHF. The CDR3 region has the DNA TGCGCCAGCAGCCAACTTTTGACCGAGAATTCACCCCTCCACTTT.

This clone has a handful of counts. The chain links TRBV6-2 or TRBV6-3 to TRBJ2-3; D might be TRBD1 (6 bases). The germline CDR1 and CDR2 sequences are MNHEY and SVGEGT. The CDR3 extends over 15 amino acids. V was clipped by 2 bases and J by 1 base, with 10 bases between them. The CDR3 region has the DNA TGTGCCAGCAGTTACATCAGGGGACGCACAGATACGCAGTATTTT. Protein product: CASSYIRGRTDTQYF.

Details on this clone: Relative to the germline gene, one junction end is altered; a read error may explain this. The CDR3 DNA sequence: TGTGCCAGCAGTTCACCGGGACTACTGATCAGGTTT. It translates to CASSSPGLLIRF. This rearrangement joins TRBV27 to TRBJ2-3; 7 bases map to TRBD2. CDR3 length equals 12 residues. Per germline, CDR1 MNHEY and CDR2 SMNVEV (reference sequence).

The chain uses TRBV2 and TRBJ2-5; TRBD1 matches 7 bases. This CDR3 comprises 13 residues. V gave up 4 bases and J gave up 4 bases; unmatched junction bases: 3. The germline V gene encodes CDR1 SNHLY and CDR2 FYNNEI. CDR3 in amino acids: CASSGSGGETQYF. DNA for the CDR3: TGTGCCAGCAGTGGGTCAGGGGGAGAGACCCAGTACTTC.

The V gene is TRBV4-2, the J gene TRBJ1-5, with D perhaps TRBD1 (6 bases). Trimming took 0 bases from V and 7 from J, leaving 13 bases between them. The CDR3 totals 15 residues. The V gene's germline CDR1 is LGHNA and CDR2 YNFKEQ. The chain's CDR3 is CASSQESGRGQPQHF. For the CDR3, the DNA is TGTGCCAGCAGCCAAGAGTCAGGCAGGGGACAGCCCCAGCATTTT.

This clone showed up just once. The rearrangement links TRBV11-2 to TRBJ1-1, with D unclear. In germline, CDR1 is SGHAT, CDR2 FQNNGV. The V end was cut by 1 base, the J end by 6 bases, with 12 bases between. The CDR3 runs 14 residues. For the CDR3, the DNA is TGTGCCAGCAGCTTAGTTCTAGAGTACCCTGAAGCTTTCTTT. This sequence encodes CASSLVLEYPEAFF.

The genes are TRBV5-1 and TRBJ2-3; D gene ambiguous. The CDR3 spans 15 residues. Germline CDR1 and CDR2: SGHRS and YFSETQ. V was cut by 3 bases and J by 1 base, with 12 bases left in between. CDR3 region: CASSSTVVGTDTQYF. The CDR3 nucleotides read TGCGCCAGCAGCTCTACAGTGGTGGGCACAGATACGCAGTATTTT.

This clone was seen once. J is TRBJ1-2 and V is TRBV10-3; D uncertain. Germline-derived CDR1 and CDR2 are ENHRY and SYGVKD. With 3 bases removed from V and 6 bases from J, the gap between germline ends came to 8 bases. This CDR3 contains 12 residues. In DNA form, the CDR3 reads TGTGCCATCAGTGAAACCGGGAATGGCTACACCTTC. Protein: CAISETGNGYTF.

The chain couples TRBV20-1 to TRBJ1-1, with D unclear. Trimming pared 8 bases from V and 5 bases from J, leaving 12 bases between. Per germline, CDR1 DFQATT and CDR2 SNEGSKA (reference sequence). The CDR3 is 11 residues long. CDR3 amino acids: CSPEGGTEAFF. The CDR3 bases are TGCAGTCCCGAGGGAGGGACTGAAGCTTTCTTT.

This chain connects TRBV18 to TRBJ2-6, with 9 bases aligning to TRBD1. CDR1 is KGHSH and CDR2 is LQKENI in the germline V gene. Germline trimming cut 3 bases from V and 0 bases from J; bases unmatched to any gene: 9. CDR3 length equals 19 residues. This chain's CDR3 is CASSPRFGDRASGANVLTF. The DNA of the CDR3 is TGTGCCAGCTCACCGAGGTTTGGGGACAGGGCCTCTGGGGCCAACGTCCTGACTTTC.

The chain uses TRBV11-2 and TRBJ2-2; D possibly corresponds to TRBD1 (7 bases). The CDR3 is made up of 15 amino acids. CDR1 and CDR2 from the germline V gene are SGHAT and FQNNGV. V shed 5 bases and J shed 4 bases, with 14 bases lying between them. In DNA form, the CDR3 reads TGTGCCAGCAGCCTGAACAGGGGAGGCACCGGGGAGCTGTTTTTT. Its translation is CASSLNRGGTGELFF.

This clone was counted only a few times. This chain uses TRBV5-6 with TRBJ2-1; TRBD1 matches 10 bases. The CDR3 covers 16 residues. Germline trimming cut 4 bases from V and 9 bases from J; bases unmatched to any gene: 13. Per the germline V gene, CDR1 is SGHDT and CDR2 is YYEEEE. The CDR3 region has the DNA TGTGCCAGCAGCACGGTGAACGGACAGGGGGGTAGTGAGCAGTTCTTC. It specifies CASSTVNGQGGSEQFF.

The chain is built from TRBV6-4 and TRBJ2-3; the match to TRBD1 covers 11 bases. This CDR3 is 13 amino acids long. The germline V gene has CDR1 MRHNA and CDR2 SNTAGT. V was clipped by 10 bases and J by 3 bases; unmatched bases: 3. The CDR3 sequence: CATGQGETDTQYF. The CDR3 region has the DNA TGTGCCACGGGACAGGGGGAAACAGATACGCAGTATTTT.

This clone has more than one count but fewer than ten. The genes are TRBV7-2 and TRBJ1-5, with D uncertain. From germline, CDR1 is SGHTA and CDR2 FQGNSA. With 1 base removed from V and 1 base from J, the gap between germline ends came to 11 bases. The CDR3 runs to 16 residues. CDR3: CASSLEGGRSNQPQHF. Here the CDR3 DNA reads TGTGCCAGCAGCTTAGAAGGAGGAAGGAGCAATCAGCCCCAGCATTTT.

This chain links TRBV11-3 with TRBJ1-1; no clear D. Trimming cost V 5 bases and J 13 bases, with 20 bases left between them. Per the germline V gene, CDR1 is SGHNT and CDR2 is YENEEA. The CDR3 contains 13 residues. CDR3 in amino acids: CASSGSIGQIGFF. For the CDR3, the DNA is TGTGCCAGCAGCGGGTCCATAGGGCAAATAGGTTTCTTT. The full variable domain, rest sourced from reference TRBV11-3 and TRBJ1-1, is EAGVVQSPRYKIIEKKQPVAFWCNPISGHNTLYWYLQNLGQGPELLIRYENEEAVDDSQLPKDRFSAERLKGVDSTLKIQPAELGDSAVYLCASSGSIGQIGFFGQGTRLTVV.

V is TRBV3-1 (or the pseudogene TRBV3-2) and J is TRBJ1-4, with D possibly being TRBD1 (5 bases). The germline CDR1 and CDR2 sequences are LGHDT and YNNKEL (reference sequence). Between the trimmed V and J ends, which lost 3 bases and 7 bases, there was a span of 9 bases. CDR3 length: 13 amino acids. The CDR3 loop reads CASSQRGSEKLFF. The DNA of the CDR3 is TGTGCCAGCAGCCAGCGGGGGAGTGAAAAACTGTTTTTT.

The genes are TRBV18 and TRBJ2-3; D remains unclear. V gave up 2 bases and J gave up 3 bases, with 3 bases separating them. Germline lookup yields CDR1 KGHSH and CDR2 LQKENI. The CDR3 sequence is 12 residues long. CDR3 amino acids: CASSPTTDTQYF. The CDR3 bases are TGTGCCAGCTCACCAACAACAGATACGCAGTATTTT.

The chain recombines TRBV6-4 with TRBJ1-2; D possibly corresponds to TRBD1 (5 bases). The germline gives CDR1 MRHNA, CDR2 SNTAGT. This CDR3 has 13 residues. With 6 bases removed from V and 3 bases from J, the gap between germline ends came to 11 bases. For the CDR3, the DNA is TGTGCCAGCAGGATAGGGGAGGACTATGGCTACACCTTC. Amino acids: CASRIGEDYGYTF.

This chain uses TRBV7-9 with TRBJ2-7, with a possible D match to TRBD1 (5 bases). CDR3 length: 14 residues. With 1 base removed from V and 4 bases from J, the gap between germline ends came to 11 bases. Germline values: CDR1 SEHNR, CDR2 FQNEAQ (reference sequence). CDR3 region: CASSLVETEYEQYF. The CDR3 nucleotides are TGTGCCAGCAGCTTAGTCGAGACAGAATACGAGCAGTACTTC.

The CDR3 nucleotides are TGCGCCAGCAGCCAAATGCCAAACTATGGCTACACCTTC. It translates to CASSQMPNYGYTF. The chain employs TRBV4-3 and TRBJ1-2; no reliable D call. The length of the CDR3 is 13 residues. Per the germline V gene, CDR1 is LGHNA and CDR2 is YSLEER. Trimming cost V 2 bases and J 2 bases, with 6 bases left between them.